Below, 16 T cell receptor beta chains from the same sample are listed, as sequenced in a study of identical twins. TCRdb used MiXCR to reprocess the 5' RACE reads, holding one entry per CDR3 protein. Counted here are about 520,000 distinct CDR3 sequences, about 20% occurring once; the ten biggest clones make up 0.91%. These same data were also listed under a study on T cells expressing NK-cell markers.

The sample consisted of CD4+ T cells sorted from blood. The receptors stem from a woman between 18 and 29 years old in good health.

This clonotype has only a few counts. The CDR3, as DNA: TGCAGTGCTAGAGATAGCGATGGACCGGTTGCGTATGGCTACACCTTC. Protein product: CSARDSDGPVAYGYTF. This sequence joins TRBV20-1 and TRBJ1-2, with no clear D. V was trimmed by 0 bases and J by 5 bases, leaving 19 bases between them. This CDR3 comprises 16 residues. Germline V CDR1 and CDR2: DFQATT, SNEGSKA (reference sequence).

In DNA form, the CDR3 reads TGTGCCAGCAGTTCTCCCAACAGGGGCCGCACCGGGGAGCTGTTTTTT. Translation: CASSSPNRGRTGELFF. This chain links TRBV7-2 with TRBJ2-2, with 7 bases identical to TRBD1. J lost 4 bases, V lost 6 bases, and 11 bases had no gene match. Germline CDR1 SGHTA, CDR2 FQGNSA. This CDR3 has 16 amino acids. Complete variable domain (other parts from reference TRBV7-2 and TRBJ2-2): GAGVSQSPSNKVTEKGKDVELRCDPISGHTALYWYRQSLGQGLEFLIYFQGNSAPDKSGLPSDRFSAERTGGSVSTLTIQRTQQEDSAVYLCASSSPNRGRTGELFFGEGSRLTVL.

This chain joins TRBV6-5 and TRBJ2-1, with D unresolved. V shed 2 bases and J shed 2 bases, with 7 bases lying between them. Germline V gives CDR1 MNHEY, CDR2 SVGAGI. The CDR3 covers 14 residues. CDR3 sequence reads: CASSYRNTYNEQFF. The CDR3 coding sequence is TGTGCCAGCAGTTACAGAAATACCTACAATGAGCAGTTCTTC.

This clonotype was seen a few times. This chain joins TRBV11-3 and TRBJ2-1, with D unclear. Germline loops: CDR1 SGHNT, CDR2 YENEEA. Trimming cost V 2 bases and J 0 bases, with 8 bases left between them. The CDR3 runs 15 residues. CDR3 in amino acids: CASSLISLSYNEQFF. Here the CDR3 DNA reads TGTGCCAGCAGCTTAATCTCGCTCTCCTACAATGAGCAGTTCTTC.

This clonotype was seen only a few times. The chain uses TRBV11-3 and TRBJ2-2; D not resolved. Germline V CDR1 and CDR2: SGHNT, YENEEA. V was clipped by 4 bases and J by 2 bases, with 5 bases between them. There are 13 residues in the CDR3. CDR3 DNA: TGTGCCAGCAGCTCCGCCAACACCGGGGAGCTGTTTTTT. It translates to CASSSANTGELFF.

J is TRBJ2-7 and V is TRBV6-5; D may be TRBD1 (6 bases). Trimming took off 2 bases at V and 5 bases at J, with 16 bases between the two ends. Looked up from germline, CDR1 is MNHEY and CDR2 is SVGAGI. The CDR3 spans 15 residues. The DNA of the CDR3 is TGTGCCAGCAGTTACGTCTGGGGGCAGGATAACGAGCAGTACTTC. Translated: CASSYVWGQDNEQYF.

This clonotype was seen only a few times. The rearrangement uses TRBV5-1 and TRBJ2-1; D is unclear. CDR3 size: 13 residues. The V and J ends lost 5 bases and 7 bases respectively, with 13 bases between them. Per the germline V gene, CDR1 is SGHRS and CDR2 is YFSETQ. The CDR3 protein is CASRVNEWNEQFF. The DNA of the CDR3 is TGCGCCAGCAGAGTCAATGAATGGAATGAGCAGTTCTTC.

This clonotype has only a few counts. The CDR3 coding sequence is TGTGCCAGCAGCAAAAGACAGGGGGGGCTTGTCTACGAGCAGTACTTC. Its translation: CASSKRQGGLVYEQYF. V is TRBV3-1 and J is TRBJ2-7, with 9 bases identical to TRBD1. CDR3 length: 16 residues. With 5 bases clipped from V and 3 bases from J, the junction kept 11 bases outside the gene matches. Germline V gene data show CDR1 as LGHDT and CDR2 as YNNKEL (reference sequence).

V is TRBV13 and J is TRBJ2-1; 7 nucleotides line up with TRBD2. Germline lookup yields CDR1 PRHDT and CDR2 FYEKMQ (reference sequence). The CDR3 spans 16 residues. V shed 1 base and J 4 bases; nucleotides not matched to a gene: 7. The CDR3 is CASSLDDGGTYNEQFF. The CDR3 nucleotides read TGTGCCAGCAGCTTAGATGACGGGGGGACGTACAATGAGCAGTTCTTC.

This chain connects TRBV12-3 or TRBV12-4 to TRBJ2-7, with D possibly TRBD1 on 5 matching bases. The V gene lost 6 bases and the J gene lost 3 bases, with 12 bases spanning the gap. This CDR3 has 13 amino acids. The CDR3, as DNA: TGTGCCAGCAGCGTTACCCAGGGCTACGAGCAGTACTTC. Protein sequence: CASSVTQGYEQYF.

The V call is TRBV5-6, the J call TRBJ2-1; 11 bases agree with TRBD2. This CDR3 has 13 amino acids. Per the germline V gene, CDR1 is SGHDT and CDR2 is YYEEEE. Losses at the gene ends were 4 bases for V and 12 bases for J; bases not matched to a gene: 6. The CDR3 DNA sequence: TGTGCCAGCAGCACTACTAGCGGGGGAGCGCAGTTCTTC. Translated: CASSTTSGGAQFF.

This chain connects TRBV20-1 to TRBJ1-1; perhaps TRBD1 as D (5 bases). The CDR3 is 11 residues long. The germline V and J ends were trimmed by 6 bases and 3 bases, with 8 bases remaining between them. The V gene's germline CDR1 is DFQATT and CDR2 SNEGSKA (reference sequence). The CDR3 DNA follows: TGCAGTGCACCCAGGGACACTGAAGCTTTCTTT. It is translated as CSAPRDTEAFF.

This chain links TRBV12-5 with TRBJ2-7; TRBD2 agrees at 9 bases. The CDR3 has 17 amino acids. V was clipped by 2 bases and J by 3 bases; unmatched bases: 11. Germline CDR1 LGHNT, CDR2 FRNRAP. The CDR3 coding sequence is TGTGCTAGTGGTTTGCTGTTCGAGAGCGGGAGGTACTACGAGCAGTACTTC. As protein: CASGLLFESGRYYEQYF.

The chain recombines TRBV5-1 with TRBJ1-3, with D possibly matching TRBD1 (6 bases). This CDR3 is 13 amino acids long. The germline CDR1 and CDR2 sequences are SGHRS and YFSETQ. Trimming shortened V by 3 bases and J by 6 bases, and 10 bases separated the two germline ends. The CDR3 spells CASSWDNKNTIYF. For the CDR3, the DNA is TGCGCCAGCAGCTGGGACAATAAAAACACCATATATTTT.

This rearrangement joins TRBV5-4 to TRBJ1-2; unclear D gene. Between the trimmed V and J ends, which lost 0 bases and 8 bases, there was a span of 14 bases. CDR3 length: 14 residues. CDR1 SGHNT and CDR2 YYREEE come from the germline V gene (reference sequence). This CDR3 is CASSLEVEGRGYTF. As DNA, the CDR3 is TGTGCCAGCAGCTTGGAAGTGGAGGGCAGAGGCTACACCTTC. Full variable domain (outside the CDR3, taken from reference TRBV5-4 and TRBJ1-2): ETGVTQSPTHLIKTRGQQVTLRCSSQSGHNTVSWYQQALGQGPQFIFQYYREEENGRGNFPPRFSGLQFPNYSSELNVNALELDDSALYLCASSLEVEGRGYTFGSGTRLTVV.

V and J are TRBV15 and TRBJ2-5, with D possibly called TRBD1 or TRBD2 (5 bases each). Per the germline V gene, CDR1 is LNHNV and CDR2 is YYDKDF (reference sequence). V shed 5 bases and J shed 5 bases, with 15 bases lying between them. CDR3 length: 14 amino acids. The DNA of the CDR3 is TGTGCCACCAGCTTCGGGACCCTCGTCGAGACCCAGTACTTC. Translated: CATSFGTLVETQYF. The full variable domain, in which reference TRBV15 and TRBJ2-5 provide the parts outside the CDR3, is DAMVIQNPRYQVTQFGKPVTLSCSQTLNHNVMYWYQQKSSQAPKLLFHYYDKDFNNEADTPDNFQSRRPNTSFCFLDIRSPGLGDTAMYLCATSFGTLVETQYFGPGTRLLVL.